The 22 T cell receptor beta chains in this list originate from one sample, sequenced in a study of cytomegalovirus exposure and HLA in healthy donors. In the PCR, 60 Vbeta and 13 Jbeta primers were used. Assay used: immunoSEQ multiplex PCR; TCRdb lists only in-frame clones, some missing. Of 150,000 to 200,000 clones listed, over 70% are singletons. The material sequenced was PBMCs. These receptors originate from a male donor in good health and CMV-seronegative.

This clone was seen more than once but under ten times. V is TRBV2 and J is TRBJ2-4; D might be TRBD2 (5 bases). The CDR3 totals 18 residues. V was shortened by 3 bases and J by 0 bases, with 18 bases between the two germline ends. Germline CDR1 reads SNHLY; CDR2 reads FYNNEI. In nucleotides, the CDR3 is TGTGCCAGCAGTGATCCTGGACTGTATGGGCTAGCCAAAAACATTCAGTACTTC. It codes for CASSDPGLYGLAKNIQYF.

This clone was observed a handful of times. The gene calls are TRBV6-1 and TRBJ1-4; the match to TRBD1 covers 8 bases. The CDR3 has 12 amino acids. V shed 6 bases and J 7 bases; nucleotides not matched to a gene: 1. The germline CDR1 and CDR2 sequences are MNHNS and SASEGT. The CDR3 sequence is CASRDRGEKLFF. The CDR3 region has the DNA TGTGCCAGCAGAGACAGGGGTGAAAAACTGTTTTTT.

CDR3 coding DNA: TGCAGCGGCGAAGACAGGGGGCATCCAGATACGCAGTATTTT. This gives the protein CSGEDRGHPDTQYF. The rearrangement joins TRBV29-1 to TRBJ2-3; TRBD1 matches at 10 bases. In germline, CDR1 is SQVTM, CDR2 ANQGSEA. The CDR3 length is 14 residues. Losses at the gene ends were 7 bases for V and 4 bases for J; bases not matched to a gene: 8.

The V and J genes are TRBV19 and TRBJ2-2, with 7 bases lining up with TRBD1. Trimming at V came to 4 bases and at J to 0 bases, leaving 5 bases not matched to a gene. This CDR3 spans 16 amino acids. The germline V gene has CDR1 LNHDA and CDR2 SQIVND (reference sequence). CDR3 amino acids: CASSTEGQPNTGELFF. The CDR3 DNA reads TGTGCCAGTAGTACCGAGGGACAGCCGAACACCGGGGAGCTGTTTTTT.

This chain uses TRBV7-9 with TRBJ1-2, with TRBD1 as a possible D gene (5 bases). The ends were cut back, 5 bases at V and 10 bases at J, with 26 bases in the middle. The CDR3 has 16 amino acids. In germline, CDR1 is SEHNR, CDR2 FQNEAQ (reference sequence). CDR3 residues: CASSLSLVGRENDYTF. The CDR3 DNA reads TGTGCCAGCAGCCTAAGCCTCGTGGGGCGCGAAAATGACTACACCTTC.

V and J are TRBV5-1 and TRBJ1-5, with no clear D. The CDR3 has 14 residues. Trimming stripped 0 bases from V and 5 bases from J, with 9 bases between. Germline values: CDR1 SGHRS, CDR2 YFSETQ. DNA for the CDR3: TGCGCCAGCAGCTTGGAGCGGGGTGATCAGCCCCAGCATTTT. It yields the protein CASSLERGDQPQHF.

The rearrangement uses TRBV9 and TRBJ2-1; D might be TRBD2 (7 bases). CDR1 and CDR2 (germline): SGDLS, YYNGEE. The CDR3 consists of 16 residues. V lost 4 bases, J lost 1 base, and 15 bases lay in between. CDR3 nucleotides: TGTGCCAGCAGCCCCTCGCGGGGGCCTTCCTACAATGAGCAGTTCTTC. Residues: CASSPSRGPSYNEQFF.

A note on this clone: Other DNA sequences in the same sample also yield this CDR3. The chain recombines TRBV5-4 with TRBJ1-1, with D perhaps matching TRBD1 (5 bases). The CDR3 contains 14 residues. Germline lookup yields CDR1 SGHNT and CDR2 YYREEE (reference sequence). V was cut by 4 bases and J by 4 bases, with 14 bases left in between. The CDR3 reads CASSGRGLGTEAFF. CDR3 coding DNA: TGTGCCAGCAGCGGCCGGGGGTTGGGCACTGAAGCTTTCTTT.

The chain is built from TRBV28 and TRBJ2-3; D ambiguous. The ends were cut back, 3 bases at V and 3 bases at J, with 4 bases in the middle. Per germline, CDR1 MDHEN and CDR2 SYDVKM. The CDR3 has 12 residues. CDR3 residues: CASSFQTDTQYF. The CDR3 DNA reads as TGTGCCAGCAGTTTCCAGACAGATACGCAGTATTTT.

J is TRBJ1-2 and V is TRBV2; 7 bases fit TRBD1. The CDR3 covers 12 residues. Looked up from germline, CDR1 is SNHLY and CDR2 is FYNNEI. The V segment lost 8 bases and the J segment 1 base; nucleotides outside the gene matches: 1. CDR3 bases: TGTGCCAGCGGGGACAGTAACTATGGCTACACCTTC. Translation gives CASGDSNYGYTF.

The sample holds one count of this clone. The gene calls are TRBV7-2 and TRBJ2-3; 10 bases align to TRBD1. The CDR3 runs to 16 residues. Per the germline V gene, CDR1 is SGHTA and CDR2 is FQGNSA. J lost 0 bases, V lost 5 bases, and 5 bases had no gene match. This chain's CDR3 is CASSPRQGASTDTQYF. DNA for the CDR3: TGTGCCAGCAGCCCCCGACAGGGGGCTAGCACAGATACGCAGTATTTT. The entire variable domain, with the rest obtained from reference TRBV7-2 and TRBJ2-3, is as follows: GAGVSQSPSNKVTEKGKDVELRCDPISGHTALYWYRQSLGQGLEFLIYFQGNSAPDKSGLPSDRFSAERTGGSVSTLTIQRTQQEDSAVYLCASSPRQGASTDTQYFGPGTRLTVL.

The V gene is TRBV7-9, the J gene TRBJ2-3, with 10 bases identical to TRBD2. The germline gives CDR1 SEHNR, CDR2 FQNEAQ (reference sequence). With V trimmed by 5 bases and J by 8 bases, 19 bases remained unmatched. The length of the CDR3 is 18 residues. The CDR3: CASSHAERLAGGGGTQYF. DNA for the CDR3: TGTGCCAGCAGCCATGCAGAGAGACTAGCGGGTGGGGGGGGTACGCAGTATTTT.

CDR3 sequence reads: CASSPRTVRNSPLHF. CDR3 in DNA: TGTGCCAGTAGTCCTCGGACAGTACGGAATTCACCCCTCCACTTT. The V and J genes are TRBV19 and TRBJ1-6; maybe TRBD1 (6 bases). Germline-derived CDR1 and CDR2 are LNHDA and SQIVND (reference sequence). The CDR3 runs 15 residues. V was trimmed by 5 bases and J by 7 bases, leaving 15 bases between them.

The gene calls are TRBV2 and TRBJ2-7; no definite D call. V was cut by 6 bases and J by 3 bases, with 12 bases left in between. The CDR3 sequence is 13 residues long. From germline, CDR1 is SNHLY and CDR2 FYNNEI. Here the CDR3 reads CASSLRTNYEQYF. The CDR3 nucleotides are TGTGCCAGCAGCCTGAGAACGAACTACGAGCAGTACTTC. The entire variable domain, with the rest obtained from reference TRBV2 and TRBJ2-7, is as follows: EPEVTQTPSHQVTQMGQEVILRCVPISNHLYFYWYRQILGQKVEFLVSFYNNEISEKSEIFDDQFSVERPDGSNFTLKIRSTKLEDSAMYFCASSLRTNYEQYFGPGTRLTVT.

The rearrangement joins TRBV5-4 to TRBJ1-4; the D gene is possibly TRBD1 (6 bases). The V end lost 2 bases, the J end lost 0 bases, and 11 bases lay between the germline ends. Per germline, CDR1 SGHNT and CDR2 YYREEE (reference sequence). The CDR3 consists of 16 residues. CDR3 region: CASSFGGAATNEKLFF. The CDR3 coding sequence is TGTGCCAGCAGCTTCGGGGGGGCCGCAACTAATGAAAAACTGTTTTTT.

The chain uses TRBV6-5 and TRBJ1-1, with a weak D call TRBD1 (5 bases). Per the germline V gene, CDR1 is MNHEY and CDR2 is SVGAGI. V was pared by 0 bases and J by 1 base, with 9 bases between. The CDR3 spans 15 residues. The CDR3 bases are TGTGCCAGCAGTTACTCGAGCAGGGCGAACACTGAAGCTTTCTTT. It specifies CASSYSSRANTEAFF.

This sequence joins TRBV7-3 and TRBJ2-7, with 9 positions matching TRBD1. This CDR3 comprises 13 residues. Germline V gene lookup returns CDR1 SGHTA and CDR2 FQGTGA. V was clipped by 3 bases and J by 6 bases; unmatched bases: 3. For the CDR3, the DNA is TGTGCCAGCAGCTTGACAGGGGGAGGCGAGCAGTACTTC. Protein: CASSLTGGGEQYF. The entire variable domain, with the rest obtained from reference TRBV7-3 and TRBJ2-7, is as follows: GAGVSQTPSNKVTEKGKYVELRCDPISGHTALYWYRQSLGQGPEFLIYFQGTGAADDSGLPNDRFFAVRPEGSVSTLKIQRTERGDSAVYLCASSLTGGGEQYFGPGTRLTVT.

The V call is TRBV2, the J call TRBJ1-2, with D possibly matching TRBD1 (5 bases). Trimming removed 7 bases at V and 8 bases at J, with 11 bases between. Germline V lookup: CDR1 SNHLY, CDR2 FYNNEI. The CDR3 spans 11 residues. The CDR3, as DNA: TGTGCCAGCAACCTTTCAGGGGGCTACACCTTC. It codes for CASNLSGGYTF.

The CDR3 sequence: CASSLPTGYTGELFF. The CDR3 coding sequence is TGTGCCAGCAGCCTGCCAACAGGGTACACCGGGGAGCTGTTTTTT. J is TRBJ2-2 and V is TRBV28; a weak D match, TRBD1 (6 bases). The germline CDR1 and CDR2 sequences are MDHEN and SYDVKM. The CDR3 is 15 residues long. V lost 6 bases, J lost 3 bases, and 14 bases lay in between.

The V and J genes are TRBV28 and TRBJ1-4; a possible D gene is TRBD1 (6 bases). Germline V gene lookup returns CDR1 MDHEN and CDR2 SYDVKM. V was shortened by 8 bases and J by 8 bases, with 15 bases between the two germline ends. CDR3 length: 13 residues. The DNA for the CDR3 is TGTGCCAGCTCTACACCACAGGGAGAAAAACTGTTTTTT. Translation: CASSTPQGEKLFF.

This clone was recorded only once. The rearrangement uses TRBV9 and TRBJ2-7, with 9 nucleotides matching TRBD1. V trimming: 0 bases; J trimming: 6 bases; junction bases outside the gene matches: 4. CDR1 is SGDLS and CDR2 is YYNGEE in the germline V gene. This CDR3 has 14 residues. The CDR3 DNA follows: TGTGCCAGCAGCGTAGAAGGGACAGGGTTCGAGCAGTACTTC. Translation: CASSVEGTGFEQYF.

In its sample, this clone was seen a few times. The rearrangement links TRBV2 to TRBJ1-1, with a possible D match to TRBD1 (5 bases). V shed 6 bases and J shed 11 bases, with 22 bases lying between them. The CDR3 extends over 14 amino acids. Germline assignment: CDR1 SNHLY and CDR2 FYNNEI. The CDR3 protein is CASRGGLGPGYAFF. CDR3 DNA: TGTGCCAGCAGGGGGGGGTTAGGTCCAGGGTATGCTTTCTTT.